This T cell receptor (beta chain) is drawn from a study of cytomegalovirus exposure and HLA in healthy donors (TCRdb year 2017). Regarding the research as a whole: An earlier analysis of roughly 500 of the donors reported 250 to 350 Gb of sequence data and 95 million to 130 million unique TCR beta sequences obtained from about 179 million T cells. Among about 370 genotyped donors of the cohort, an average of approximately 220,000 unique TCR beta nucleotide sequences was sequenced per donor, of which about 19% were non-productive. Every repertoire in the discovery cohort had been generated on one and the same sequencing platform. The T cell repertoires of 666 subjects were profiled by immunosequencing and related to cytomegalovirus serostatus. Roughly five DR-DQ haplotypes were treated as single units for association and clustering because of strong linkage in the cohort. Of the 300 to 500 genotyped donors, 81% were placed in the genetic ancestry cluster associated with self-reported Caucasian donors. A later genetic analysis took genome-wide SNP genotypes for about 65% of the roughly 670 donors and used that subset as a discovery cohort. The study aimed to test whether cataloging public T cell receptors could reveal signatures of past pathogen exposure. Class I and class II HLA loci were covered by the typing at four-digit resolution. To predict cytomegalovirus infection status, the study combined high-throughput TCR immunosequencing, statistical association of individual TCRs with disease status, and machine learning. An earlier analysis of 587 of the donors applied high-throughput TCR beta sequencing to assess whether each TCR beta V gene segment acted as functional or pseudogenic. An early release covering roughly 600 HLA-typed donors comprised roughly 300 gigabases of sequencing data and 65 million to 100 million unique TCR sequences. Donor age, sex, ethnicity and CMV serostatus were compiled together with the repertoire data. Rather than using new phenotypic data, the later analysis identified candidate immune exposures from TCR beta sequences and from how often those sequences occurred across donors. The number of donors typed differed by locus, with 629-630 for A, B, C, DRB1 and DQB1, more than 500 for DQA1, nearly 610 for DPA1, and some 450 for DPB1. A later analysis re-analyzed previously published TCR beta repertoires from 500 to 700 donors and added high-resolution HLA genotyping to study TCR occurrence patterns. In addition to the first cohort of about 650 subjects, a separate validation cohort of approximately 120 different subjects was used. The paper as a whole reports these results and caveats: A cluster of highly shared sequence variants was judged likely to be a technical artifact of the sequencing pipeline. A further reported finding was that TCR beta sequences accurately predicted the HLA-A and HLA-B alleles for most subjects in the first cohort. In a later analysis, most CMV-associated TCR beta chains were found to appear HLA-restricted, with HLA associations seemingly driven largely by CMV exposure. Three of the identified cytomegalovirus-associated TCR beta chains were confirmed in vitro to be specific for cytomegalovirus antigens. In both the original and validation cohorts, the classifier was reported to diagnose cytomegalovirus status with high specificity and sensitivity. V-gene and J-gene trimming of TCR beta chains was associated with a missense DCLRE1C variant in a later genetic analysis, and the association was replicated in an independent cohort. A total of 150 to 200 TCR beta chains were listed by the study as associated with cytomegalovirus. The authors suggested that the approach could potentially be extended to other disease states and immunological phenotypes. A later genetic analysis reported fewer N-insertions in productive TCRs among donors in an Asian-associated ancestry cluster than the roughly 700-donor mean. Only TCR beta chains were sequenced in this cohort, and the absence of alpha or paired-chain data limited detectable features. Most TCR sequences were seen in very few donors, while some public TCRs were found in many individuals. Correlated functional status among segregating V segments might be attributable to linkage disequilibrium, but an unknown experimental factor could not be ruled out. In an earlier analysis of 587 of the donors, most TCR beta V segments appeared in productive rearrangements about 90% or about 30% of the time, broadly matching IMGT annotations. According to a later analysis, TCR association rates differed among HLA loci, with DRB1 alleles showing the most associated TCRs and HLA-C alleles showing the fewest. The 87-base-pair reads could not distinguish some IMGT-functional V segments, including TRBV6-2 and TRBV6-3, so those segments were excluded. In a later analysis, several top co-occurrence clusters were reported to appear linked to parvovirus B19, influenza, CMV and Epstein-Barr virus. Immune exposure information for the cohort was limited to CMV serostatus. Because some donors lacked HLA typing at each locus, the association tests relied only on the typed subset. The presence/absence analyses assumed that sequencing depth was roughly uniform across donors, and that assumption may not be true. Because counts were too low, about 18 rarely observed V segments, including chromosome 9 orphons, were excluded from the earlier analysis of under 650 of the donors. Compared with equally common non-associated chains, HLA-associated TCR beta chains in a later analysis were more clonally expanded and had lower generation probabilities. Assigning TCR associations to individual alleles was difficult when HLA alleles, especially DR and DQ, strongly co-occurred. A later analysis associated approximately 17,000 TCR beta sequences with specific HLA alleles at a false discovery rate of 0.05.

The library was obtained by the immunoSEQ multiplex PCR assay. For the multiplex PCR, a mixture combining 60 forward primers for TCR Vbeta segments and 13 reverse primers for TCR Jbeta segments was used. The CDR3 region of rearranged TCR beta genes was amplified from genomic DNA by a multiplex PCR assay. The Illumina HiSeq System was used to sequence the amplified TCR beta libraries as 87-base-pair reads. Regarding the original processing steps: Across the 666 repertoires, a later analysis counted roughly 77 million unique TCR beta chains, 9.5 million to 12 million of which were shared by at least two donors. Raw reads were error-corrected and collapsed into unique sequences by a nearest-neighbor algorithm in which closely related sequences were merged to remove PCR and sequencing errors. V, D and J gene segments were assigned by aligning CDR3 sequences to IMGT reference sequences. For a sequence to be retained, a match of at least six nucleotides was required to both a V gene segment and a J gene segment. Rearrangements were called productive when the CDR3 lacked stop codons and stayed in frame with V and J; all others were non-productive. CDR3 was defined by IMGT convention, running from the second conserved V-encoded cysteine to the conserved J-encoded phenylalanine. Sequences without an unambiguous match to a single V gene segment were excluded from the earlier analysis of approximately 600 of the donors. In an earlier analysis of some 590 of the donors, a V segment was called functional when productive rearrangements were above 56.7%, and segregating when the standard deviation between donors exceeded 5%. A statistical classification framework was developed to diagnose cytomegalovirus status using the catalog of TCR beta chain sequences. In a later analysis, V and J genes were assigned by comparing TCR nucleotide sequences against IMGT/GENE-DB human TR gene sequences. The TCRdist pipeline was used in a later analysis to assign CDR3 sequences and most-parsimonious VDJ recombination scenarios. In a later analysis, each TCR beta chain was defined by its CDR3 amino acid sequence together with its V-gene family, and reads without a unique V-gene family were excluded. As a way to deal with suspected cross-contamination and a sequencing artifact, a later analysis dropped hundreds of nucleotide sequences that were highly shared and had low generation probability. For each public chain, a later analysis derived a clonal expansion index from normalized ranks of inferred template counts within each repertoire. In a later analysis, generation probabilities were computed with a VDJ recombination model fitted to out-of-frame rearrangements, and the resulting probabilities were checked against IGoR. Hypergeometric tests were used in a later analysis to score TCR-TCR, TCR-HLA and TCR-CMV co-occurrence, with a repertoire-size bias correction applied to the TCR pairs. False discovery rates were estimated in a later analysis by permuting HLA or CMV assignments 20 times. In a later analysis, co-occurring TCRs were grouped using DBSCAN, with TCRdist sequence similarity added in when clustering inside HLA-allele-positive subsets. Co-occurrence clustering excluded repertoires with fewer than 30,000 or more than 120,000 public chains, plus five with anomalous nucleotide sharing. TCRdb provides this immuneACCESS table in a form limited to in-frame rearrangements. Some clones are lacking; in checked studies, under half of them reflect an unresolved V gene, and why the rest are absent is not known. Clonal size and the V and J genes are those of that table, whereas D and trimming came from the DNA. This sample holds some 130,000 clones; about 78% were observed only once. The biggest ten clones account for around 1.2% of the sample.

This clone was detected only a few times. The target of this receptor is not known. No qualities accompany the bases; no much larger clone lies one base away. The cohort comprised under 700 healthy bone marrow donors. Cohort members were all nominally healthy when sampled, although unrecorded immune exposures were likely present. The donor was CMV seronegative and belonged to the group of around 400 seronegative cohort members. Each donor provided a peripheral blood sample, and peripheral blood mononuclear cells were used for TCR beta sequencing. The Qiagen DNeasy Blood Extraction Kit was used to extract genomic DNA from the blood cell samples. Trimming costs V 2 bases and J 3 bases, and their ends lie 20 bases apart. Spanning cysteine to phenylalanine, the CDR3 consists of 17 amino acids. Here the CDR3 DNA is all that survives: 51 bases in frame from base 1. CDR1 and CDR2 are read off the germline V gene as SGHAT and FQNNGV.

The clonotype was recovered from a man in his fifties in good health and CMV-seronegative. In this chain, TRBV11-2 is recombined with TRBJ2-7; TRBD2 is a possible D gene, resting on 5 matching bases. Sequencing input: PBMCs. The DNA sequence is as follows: TGTGCCAGCAGCTTATTAAATGCCCCGGGTAGCGACTACGAGCAGTACTTC. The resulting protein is CASSLLNAPGSDYEQYF.